This T cell receptor (beta chain) emerged from a study of blood T cell repertoires in COVID-19. At the level of the study: Some COVID-19 samples were acute and others convalescent; all came from the United States, Italy and Spain. PBMCs, B-cell-depleted T cells, or T cells were the source of the cDNA or gDNA that made up the material.

Germline V CDR1 and CDR2: MGHDK, SYGVNS. The V segment lost 4 bases and the J segment 2 bases; nucleotides outside the gene matches: 6. The length of the CDR3 is 15 residues. Produced via immunoSEQ multiplex PCR; TCRdb's table is partial and in-frame only. Here the sample spans approximately 130,000 clones, approximately 80% being singletons. The chain joins TRBV25-1 to TRBJ2-7; 9 positions agree with TRBD1. The TCR originated in a human donor in a cohort sampled during active COVID-19. The specimen sequenced was peripheral blood. The DNA of the CDR3 is TGTGCCAGCAGTGGCCCCCGGACAGGGGCCTACGAGCAGTACTTC. Amino acids: CASSGPRTGAYEQYF.